This T cell receptor beta chain was sequenced during a study of OX40 agonist ivuxolimab in advanced cancers. Libraries were prepared by immunoSEQ multiplex PCR; TCRdb keeps only in-frame clonotypes and omits some of them. The data hold 50,000 to 65,000 clones, with 89% observed a single time. The V gene lost 8 bases and the J gene lost 3 bases, with 13 bases spanning the gap. The CDR3 is 13 amino acids. CDR1 LNHDA and CDR2 SQIVND come from the germline V gene (reference sequence). The TCR comes from an adult with an advanced solid tumor such as melanoma, head and neck, liver or kidney cancer. The material sequenced was CD4+ or CD8+ T cells sorted from blood, taken in a trial of the OX40 agonist ivuxolimab. The chain links TRBV19 to TRBJ1-1, with a possible D match to TRBD1 (5 bases). This CDR3 is CASAAGYYTEAFF. The CDR3 DNA reads TGTGCCAGTGCCGCAGGGTATTACACTGAAGCTTTCTTT.